One and the same sample provided the 13 T cell receptor beta chains below, sequenced in a study of regulatory and conventional T cells in RAG deficiency. Sequenced by immunoSEQ multiplex PCR; TCRdb stores in-frame clones only, minus some. The data contain some 21,000 clones, about 92% of them seen just once; the ten biggest clones take up around 0.73%. The sorted conventional CD4+ T cells were CD25-low and CD127-high, with genomic DNA sequenced. This same sample was also taken into another study, of regulatory T cells. That report adds: Amplification used 52 TRBV primers and 13 TRBJ primers.

Sequencing was performed on CD4+ T cells sorted from blood. These TCRs come from a human donor in good health.

The CDR3 nucleotides are TGTGCCAGCAGTGAATTAAGGGGCCGGGAGCTGTTTTTT. Translated: CASSELRGRELFF. This sequence joins TRBV6-1 and TRBJ2-2; D possibly corresponds to TRBD1 (5 bases). V lost 2 bases, J lost 9 bases, and 10 bases lay in between. This CDR3 contains 13 residues. Germline lookup yields CDR1 MNHNS and CDR2 SASEGT.

The V call is TRBV6-6, the J call TRBJ2-2; 9 positions agree with TRBD2. The CDR3 consists of 16 residues. The trim removed 2 bases at V and 7 bases at J, leaving 8 bases unmatched. In germline, CDR1 is MNHNY, CDR2 SVGAGI (reference sequence). This CDR3 reads CASSYAAGGPDGELFF. The CDR3 nucleotides read TGTGCCAGCAGTTACGCGGCGGGGGGGCCGGACGGGGAGCTGTTTTTT.

The rearrangement uses TRBV9 and TRBJ2-5, with 10 nucleotides matching TRBD2. V trimming: 0 bases; J trimming: 2 bases; junction bases outside the gene matches: 4. The length of the CDR3 is 16 residues. Germline V gene data show CDR1 as SGDLS and CDR2 as YYNGEE. This chain's CDR3 is CASSVALAGVQETQYF. Written as DNA, the CDR3 is TGTGCCAGCAGCGTAGCCCTAGCGGGGGTACAAGAGACCCAGTACTTC.

The CDR3 DNA reads as TGTGCCAGCAGCTTATTCCAGGGATGGACTGAAGCTTTCTTT. Translating it yields CASSLFQGWTEAFF. The chain is built from TRBV13 and TRBJ1-1; tentatively, D is TRBD1 (5 bases). This CDR3 spans 14 amino acids. V was shortened by 2 bases and J by 5 bases, with 12 bases between the two germline ends. Per the germline V gene, CDR1 is PRHDT and CDR2 is FYEKMQ (reference sequence).

This chain uses TRBV29-1 with TRBJ2-3, with D perhaps matching TRBD1 (6 bases). Germline CDR1 is SQVTM and CDR2 is ANQGSEA. V lost 7 bases and J lost 0, with 11 bases in between. The CDR3 length is 13 residues. The CDR3 DNA follows: TGCAGCGGTCGGACAGCTAGCACAGATACGCAGTATTTT. Translating gives CSGRTASTDTQYF.

CDR3 sequence: CASCRDRGSRETQYF. The CDR3 DNA reads as TGTGCCAGCTGCCGGGACAGGGGTTCGAGAGAGACCCAGTACTTC. J is TRBJ2-5 and V is TRBV25-1; 10 nucleotides align to TRBD1. The CDR3 has 15 amino acids. After removal of 8 bases from V and 4 bases from J, the junction contained 10 bases not matched to a gene. Germline values: CDR1 MGHDK, CDR2 SYGVNS.

The chain is built from TRBV6-5 and TRBJ1-5; no clear D gene. There are 15 residues in the CDR3. Germline CDR1 MNHEY, CDR2 SVGAGI. The V end was cut by 5 bases, the J end by 0 bases, with 11 bases between. CDR3 sequence: CASSATPTSNQPQHF. The CDR3 nucleotides are TGTGCCAGCAGTGCGACACCTACTAGCAATCAGCCCCAGCATTTT.

The J gene is TRBJ1-2, the V gene TRBV19, with D perhaps matching TRBD1 (6 bases). Per the germline V gene, CDR1 is LNHDA and CDR2 is SQIVND (reference sequence). V lost 7 bases and J lost 1, with 19 bases in between. This CDR3 contains 16 residues. The CDR3 region is CASNPDGGQFNYGYTF. The CDR3, as DNA: TGTGCCAGTAACCCTGATGGGGGCCAATTTAACTATGGCTACACCTTC.

The rearrangement joins TRBV7-9 to TRBJ2-6; D is perhaps TRBD2 (5 bases). Trimming removed 5 bases from V and 3 bases from J, with 11 bases in between. Germline V gene sequence: CDR1 SEHNR, CDR2 FQNEAQ (reference sequence). The CDR3 consists of 15 residues. The CDR3 protein is CASSLGGGGANVLTF. The CDR3 nucleotides read TGTGCCAGCAGCCTAGGCGGAGGTGGGGCCAACGTCCTGACTTTC.

The V and J genes are TRBV5-1 and TRBJ1-1, with 7 positions matching TRBD1. The junction had 8 bases not matched to a gene; V was cut back by 4 bases and J by 2 bases. CDR1 SGHRS and CDR2 YFSETQ come from the germline V gene. The CDR3 consists of 15 residues. DNA of the CDR3: TGCGCCAGCAGCGATGGGACAGCGCTAAACACTGAAGCTTTCTTT. This codes for CASSDGTALNTEAFF.

The chain carries TRBV19 and TRBJ2-5, with 9 bases that match TRBD1. The J call is doubtful: the DNA matches TRBJ2-7 better. Germline values: CDR1 LNHDA, CDR2 SQIVND (reference sequence). This CDR3 region has 15 residues. The DNA of the CDR3 is TGTGCCAGTAGTATCGGGGGACAGGGAATCTACGAGCAGTACTTC. Translating it yields CASSIGGQGIYEQYF.

Note on this clone: Within the sample, other DNA sequences also encode this same CDR3. The chain is built from TRBV5-1 and TRBJ1-2; 10 nucleotides line up with TRBD1. This CDR3 contains 15 residues. Germline-derived CDR1 and CDR2 are SGHRS and YFSETQ. The V gene end was trimmed by 2 bases and the J gene end by 2 bases; junction bases not matched to a gene: 3. The CDR3 sequence: CASSFGGQGNYGYTF. The CDR3 nucleotides are TGCGCCAGCAGCTTTGGGGGACAGGGGAACTATGGCTACACCTTC.

The chain is built from TRBV20-1 and TRBJ1-1; D remains ambiguous. The CDR3 is 11 residues long. In germline, CDR1 is DFQATT, CDR2 SNEGSKA (reference sequence). Trimming took 3 bases from V and 6 from J, leaving 8 bases between them. The CDR3 protein is CSARADPEAFF. The CDR3 region has the DNA TGCAGTGCTAGGGCAGATCCTGAAGCTTTCTTT.